The 6 T cell receptor beta chains presented below share a single source sample, sequenced in a study of OX40 agonist ivuxolimab in advanced cancers. Some clones are missing from TCRdb's copy, which holds only in-frame ones; the method was immunoSEQ multiplex PCR. The sample consists of some 46,000 clones, around 90% of them appearing once. This specimen consisted of CD4+ or CD8+ T cells sorted from blood, obtained in a trial of the OX40 agonist ivuxolimab. Receptor source: an adult with an advanced solid tumor such as melanoma, head and neck, liver or kidney cancer.

The rearrangement joins TRBV7-9 to TRBJ1-2; the D is unclear. This CDR3 is 17 amino acids long. Trimming took 5 bases from V and 0 from J, leaving 19 bases between them. CDR1 SEHNR and CDR2 FQNEAQ come from the germline V gene (reference sequence). CDR3 amino acids: CASSLPWLGGSNYGYTF. The CDR3 bases are TGTGCCAGCAGCCTCCCCTGGCTCGGCGGATCTAACTATGGCTACACCTTC.

Concerning this clone itself: The sample carries other DNA sequences with the same CDR3. This chain joins TRBV4-1 and TRBJ2-7; TRBD1 matches 8 bases. Germline CDR1 is MGHRA and CDR2 is YSYEKL. The CDR3 consists of 14 residues. V lost 4 bases to trimming and J lost 2 bases; unmatched junction nucleotides: 4. The CDR3 loop is CASSRGTGTYEQYV. DNA for the CDR3: TGCGCCAGCAGCCGAGGGACAGGAACCTACGAGCAGTACGTC.

The chain is built from TRBV19 and TRBJ1-5, with TRBD1 as a possible D gene (6 bases). This CDR3 is built from 14 residues. Trimming took off 2 bases at V and 5 bases at J, with 10 bases between the two ends. Germline V gene sequence: CDR1 LNHDA, CDR2 SQIVND (reference sequence). CDR3 sequence reads: CASSIWEGDQPQHF. The CDR3 DNA reads as TGTGCCAGTAGTATATGGGAGGGGGATCAGCCCCAGCATTTT. Full variable domain (missing parts from reference TRBV19 and TRBJ1-5): DGGITQSPKYLFRKEGQNVTLSCEQNLNHDAMYWYRQDPGQGLRLIYYSQIVNDFQKGDIAEGYSVSREKKESFPLTVTSAQKNPTAFYLCASSIWEGDQPQHFGDGTRLSIL.

This clone was found a few times. The chain links TRBV7-8 to TRBJ1-2; D possibly corresponds to TRBD1 (6 bases). Germline-derived CDR1 and CDR2 are SGHVS and FQNEAQ. The V end lost 0 bases, the J end lost 7 bases, and 21 bases lay between the germline ends. The CDR3 covers 17 residues. CDR3 sequence: CASSLAGGQILPRGYTF. The CDR3 DNA follows: TGTGCCAGCAGCTTAGCGGGCGGACAGATCCTCCCGCGTGGCTACACCTTC.

Here the CDR3 DNA reads TGTGCCAGCAGCACCACAGGGGGCACTGAAGCTTTCTTT. Amino acid sequence: CASSTTGGTEAFF. J is TRBJ1-1 and V is TRBV9; 8 bases fit TRBD1. This CDR3 has 13 residues. CDR1 is SGDLS, CDR2 YYNGEE, per germline. Unmatched junction bases numbered 3, after V lost 4 bases and J lost 4 bases.

V is TRBV19 and J is TRBJ2-5; 7 positions agree with TRBD1. J was trimmed by 2 bases and V by 0 bases; bases with no gene match: 6. The CDR3 has 16 amino acids. Germline CDR1 is LNHDA and CDR2 is SQIVND (reference sequence). CDR3 nucleotide sequence: TGTGCCAGTAGTATAGATCTACAGGGGTTACAAGAGACCCAGTACTTC. Encoded protein: CASSIDLQGLQETQYF.